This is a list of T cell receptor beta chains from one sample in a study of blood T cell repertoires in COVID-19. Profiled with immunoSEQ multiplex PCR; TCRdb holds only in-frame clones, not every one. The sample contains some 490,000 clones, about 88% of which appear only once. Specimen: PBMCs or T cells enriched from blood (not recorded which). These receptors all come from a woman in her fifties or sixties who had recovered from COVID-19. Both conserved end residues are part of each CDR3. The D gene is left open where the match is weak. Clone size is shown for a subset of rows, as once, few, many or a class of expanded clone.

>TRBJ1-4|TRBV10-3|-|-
CAISDWGQGSEKLFF
TGTGCCATCAGTGACTGGGGTCAGGGCTCCGAAAAACTGTTTTTT
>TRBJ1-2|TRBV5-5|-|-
CASSTEGWESYGYTF
TGTGCCAGCAGCACGGAGGGATGGGAATCCTATGGCTACACCTTC
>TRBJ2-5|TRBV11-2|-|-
CASSLVVGGLETQYF
TGTGCCAGCAGCTTAGTCGTGGGGGGGCTAGAGACCCAGTACTTC
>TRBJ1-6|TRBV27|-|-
CASSLLAGGDNSPLHF
TGTGCCAGCAGTTTATTGGCCGGGGGAGATAATTCACCCCTCCACTTT
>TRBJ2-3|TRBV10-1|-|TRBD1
CASSRDRGTDTQYF
TGCGCCAGCAGCCGGGACAGGGGAACAGATACGCAGTATTTT
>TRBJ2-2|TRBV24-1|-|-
CATSDSPGNTGELFF
TGTGCCACCAGTGATTCCCCGGGGAACACCGGGGAGCTGTTTTTT
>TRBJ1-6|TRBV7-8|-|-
CASSSRMGSNSPLHF
TGTGCCAGCAGCTCCAGGATGGGGAGTAATTCACCCCTCCACTTT
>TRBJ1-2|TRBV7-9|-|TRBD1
CASSLDVRGHGYTF
TGTGCCAGCAGCTTAGACGTCAGGGGGCATGGCTACACCTTC
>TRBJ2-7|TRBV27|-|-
CASSSGSYEQYF
TGTGCCAGCAGTTCAGGGTCCTACGAGCAGTACTTC
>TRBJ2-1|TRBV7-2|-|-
CASSLVAGNNEQFF
TGTGCCAGCAGCTTAGTCGCCGGGAACAATGAGCAGTTCTTC
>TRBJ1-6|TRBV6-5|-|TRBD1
CASSYFRDRDSPLHF
TGTGCCAGCAGTTACTTCCGGGACAGGGATTCACCCCTCCACTTT
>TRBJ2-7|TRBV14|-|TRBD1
CASSHRTGHYEQYF
TGTGCCAGCAGCCATCGGACAGGCCACTACGAGCAGTACTTC
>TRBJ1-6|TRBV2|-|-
CASSDPSRRGNSPLHF
TGTGCCAGCAGTGACCCCTCCCGGAGGGGCAATTCACCCCTCCACTTT
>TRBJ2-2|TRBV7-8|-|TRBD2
CASSLILASGGGELFF
TGTGCCAGCAGCTTAATTTTGGCTAGCGGTGGCGGGGAGCTGTTTTTT
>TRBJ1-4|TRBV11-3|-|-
CASSLGDKFEKLFF
TGTGCCAGCAGCTTAGGAGACAAATTTGAAAAACTGTTTTTT
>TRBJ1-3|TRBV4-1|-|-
CASTSQAISGNTIYF
TGCGCCAGCACCTCACAGGCCATCTCTGGAAACACCATATATTTT
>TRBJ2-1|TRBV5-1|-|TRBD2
CASSSLGLAGEQFF
TGCGCCAGCAGCTCACTGGGACTAGCTGGTGAGCAGTTCTTC
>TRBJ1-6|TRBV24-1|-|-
CATRPSGMNSPLHF
TGTGCCACCAGGCCCTCAGGAATGAATTCACCCCTCCACTTT
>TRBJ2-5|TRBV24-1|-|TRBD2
CATGISGGHQETQYF
TGTGCCACCGGTATTAGCGGGGGCCATCAAGAGACCCAGTACTTC
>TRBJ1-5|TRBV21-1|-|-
CASSRDRPQHF
TGTGCCAGCAGCCGGGACAGACCCCAGCATTTT
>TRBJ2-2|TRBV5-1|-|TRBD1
CASSLKTGENTGELFF
TGCGCCAGCAGCTTAAAGACAGGGGAGAACACCGGGGAGCTGTTTTTT
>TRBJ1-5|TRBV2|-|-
CASSDPGGNQPQHF
TGTGCCAGCAGTGATCCGGGGGGAAATCAGCCCCAGCATTTT
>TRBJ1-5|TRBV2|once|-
CASSVQSMINQPQHF
TGTGCCAGCAGTGTACAGTCAATGATCAATCAGCCCCAGCATTTT
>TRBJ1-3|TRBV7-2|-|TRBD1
CASSPFGQGLSGNTIYF
TGTGCCAGCAGCCCTTTCGGACAGGGCCTCTCTGGAAACACCATATATTTT
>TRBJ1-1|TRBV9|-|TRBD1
CASSPRDRETEAFF
TGTGCCAGCAGCCCCCGGGACAGGGAAACTGAAGCTTTCTTT
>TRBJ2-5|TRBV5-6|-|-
CASSLELQDQETQYF
TGTGCCAGCAGCTTGGAACTACAGGACCAAGAGACCCAGTACTTC
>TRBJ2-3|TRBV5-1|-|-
CASSFGGIADTQYF
TGCGCCAGCAGCTTCGGGGGAATCGCAGATACGCAGTATTTT
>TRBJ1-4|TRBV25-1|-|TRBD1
CASSAGGTNEKLFF
TGTGCCAGCAGCGCAGGGGGCACTAATGAAAAACTGTTTTTT
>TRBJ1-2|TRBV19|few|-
CASSIKAGARNYGYTF
TGTGCCAGTAGTATAAAGGCGGGGGCCCGAAACTATGGCTACACCTTC
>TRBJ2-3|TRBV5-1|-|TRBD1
CASSLTGGLSTDTQYF
TGCGCCAGCAGCTTGACAGGGGGCTTATCAACAGATACGCAGTATTTT
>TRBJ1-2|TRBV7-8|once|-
CASSPLVGDSYGYTF
TGTGCCAGCAGCCCCCTCGTAGGGGATAGCTATGGCTACACCTTC
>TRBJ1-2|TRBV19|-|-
CASSIGGSGYTF
TGTGCCAGTAGTATAGGCGGAAGCGGCTACACCTTC
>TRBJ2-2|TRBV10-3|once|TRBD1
CAISETGGKGTGELFF
TGTGCCATCAGTGAGACAGGGGGCAAGGGCACCGGGGAGCTGTTTTTT
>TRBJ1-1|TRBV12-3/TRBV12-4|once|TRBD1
CASTGQVSTEAFF
TGTGCCAGCACCGGACAGGTTTCCACTGAAGCTTTCTTT
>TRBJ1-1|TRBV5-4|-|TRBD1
CASSFRGTTEAFF
TGTGCCAGCAGCTTCAGGGGGACCACTGAAGCTTTCTTT
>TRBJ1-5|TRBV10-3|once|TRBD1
CAISESGTDYSNQPQHF
TGTGCCATCAGTGAGTCCGGGACAGATTATAGCAATCAGCCCCAGCATTTT
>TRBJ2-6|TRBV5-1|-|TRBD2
CASSSPTSGWAVGANVLTF
TGCGCCAGCAGCTCGCCGACTAGCGGGTGGGCGGTTGGGGCCAACGTCCTGACTTTC
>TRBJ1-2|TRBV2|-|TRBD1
CASRETYPRDRGVGYTF
TGTGCCAGCAGAGAAACGTACCCCCGGGACAGGGGGGTTGGCTACACCTTC
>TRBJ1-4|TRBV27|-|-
CASSPLGVTGSTNEKLFF
TGTGCCAGCAGTCCCCTGGGGGTGACAGGATCGACTAATGAAAAACTGTTTTTT
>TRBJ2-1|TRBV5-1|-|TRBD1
CASSLASGTGGYNEQFF
TGCGCCAGCAGCTTGGCATCCGGGACAGGAGGCTACAATGAGCAGTTCTTC
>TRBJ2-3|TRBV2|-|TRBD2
CASMGLAGYTDTQYF
TGTGCCAGCATGGGACTAGCGGGGTACACAGATACGCAGTATTTT
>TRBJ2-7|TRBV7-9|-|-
CASSFLLTYEQYF
TGTGCCAGCAGCTTCTTGTTAACCTACGAGCAGTACTTC
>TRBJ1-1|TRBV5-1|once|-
CASSLGTVNTEAFF
TGCGCCAGCAGCTTGGGGACAGTGAACACTGAAGCTTTCTTT
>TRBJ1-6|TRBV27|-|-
CASSLTTGQINSPLHF
TGTGCCAGCAGTTTAACTACGGGACAAATTAATTCACCCCTCCACTTT
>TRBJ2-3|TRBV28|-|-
CASSRQRTDTQYF
TGTGCCAGCAGCCGACAACGGACAGATACGCAGTATTTT
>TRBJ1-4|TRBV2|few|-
CASSEQGTNEKLFF
TGTGCCAGCAGTGAGCAGGGAACTAATGAAAAACTGTTTTTT
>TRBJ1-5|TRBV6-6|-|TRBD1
CASSPDRQGAVNQPQHF
TGTGCCAGCAGTCCCGACCGACAGGGGGCCGTCAATCAGCCCCAGCATTTT
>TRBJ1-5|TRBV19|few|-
CASKNGGLGQPQHF
TGTGCCAGTAAGAACGGGGGGCTTGGCCAGCCCCAGCATTTT
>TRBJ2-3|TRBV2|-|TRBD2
CASSGPLGLAGVSTDTQYF
TGTGCCAGCAGTGGTCCCCTTGGACTAGCGGGGGTGAGCACAGATACGCAGTATTTT
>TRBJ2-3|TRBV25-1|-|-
CASSDLTGKPDTQYF
TGTGCCAGCAGTGACCTGACAGGTAAACCAGATACGCAGTATTTT
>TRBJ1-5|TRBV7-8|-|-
CASSLVASTSSSNQPQHF
TGTGCCAGCAGCTTAGTCGCCTCTACCTCATCTAGCAATCAGCCCCAGCATTTT
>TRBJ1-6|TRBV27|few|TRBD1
CASSSRTGRLNSPLHF
TGTGCCAGCAGTTCTCGGACAGGGAGGCTGAATTCACCCCTCCACTTT
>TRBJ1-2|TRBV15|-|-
CATSTSNYGYTF
TGTGCCACCAGCACCAGTAACTATGGCTACACCTTC
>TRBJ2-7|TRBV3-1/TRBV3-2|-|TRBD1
CASSQDTGATYEQYF
TGTGCCAGCAGCCAAGATACAGGGGCGACCTACGAGCAGTACTTC
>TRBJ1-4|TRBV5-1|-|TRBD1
CASSLAPDRVGEKLFF
TGCGCCAGCAGCTTGGCCCCTGACAGGGTGGGTGAAAAACTGTTTTTT
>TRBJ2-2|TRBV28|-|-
CASRGKRANTGELFF
TGTGCCAGCCGTGGGAAGAGGGCGAACACCGGGGAGCTGTTTTTT
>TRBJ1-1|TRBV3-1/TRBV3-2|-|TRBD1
CASSQGRGQEAFF
TGTGCCAGCAGCCAAGGTCGGGGACAGGAAGCTTTCTTT
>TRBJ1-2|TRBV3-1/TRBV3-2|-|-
CASASGQNLNYGYTF
TGTGCCAGCGCGTCAGGACAAAACTTAAACTATGGCTACACCTTC
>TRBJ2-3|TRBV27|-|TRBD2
CASSLLGGVDTQYF
TGTGCCAGCAGTTTACTCGGGGGGGTCGATACGCAGTATTTT